These 8 T cell receptor beta chains originate from one sample sequenced in a study of blood T cell repertoires in COVID-19. This table comes from immunoSEQ multiplex PCR, and its TCRdb copy is limited to in-frame clones, with some not included. This sample carries about 62,000 clones, roughly 72% of them seen once, and the ten largest clones take 6% to 7%. Sequenced sample: peripheral blood. The receptors shown here come from a woman aged 50 to 60 with active or convalescent COVID-19.

The gene calls are TRBV4-3 and TRBJ2-1, with 10 bases matching TRBD2. V lost 0 bases and J lost 5; bases outside the gene matches: 4. CDR1 LGHNA and CDR2 YSLEER come from the germline V gene. The CDR3 consists of 16 residues. CDR3 nucleotides: TGCGCCAGCAGCCAAGATTTTACTAGCGGGAACAATGAGCAGTTCTTC. Its protein is CASSQDFTSGNNEQFF.

The rearrangement links TRBV18 to TRBJ2-7; no definite D call. CDR3 size: 16 residues. From germline, CDR1 is KGHSH and CDR2 LQKENI. V was pared by 1 base and J by 3 bases, with 16 bases between. The CDR3 nucleotides are TGTGCCAGCTCACCACGGAGACCCGATATTCACTACGAGCAGTACTTC. It encodes CASSPRRPDIHYEQYF.

The genes are TRBV30 and TRBJ1-1; D call uncertain. This CDR3 contains 13 residues. V gave up 5 bases and J gave up 0 bases, with 10 bases separating them. CDR1 is GTSNPN and CDR2 is SVGIG in the germline V gene (reference sequence). CDR3 in amino acids: CAWGGGVNTEAFF. DNA of the CDR3: TGTGCCTGGGGAGGCGGAGTGAACACTGAAGCTTTCTTT.

The rearrangement joins TRBV4-3 to TRBJ1-6; D unclear. The CDR3 consists of 13 residues. In germline, CDR1 is LGHNA, CDR2 YSLEER. With 1 base removed from V and 9 bases from J, the gap between germline ends came to 7 bases. The CDR3 reads CASSQGLSSPLHF. DNA for the CDR3: TGCGCCAGCAGCCAAGGATTGAGTTCACCCCTCCACTTT.

This clone was observed a handful of times. The rearrangement joins TRBV7-2 to TRBJ2-7, with TRBD2 matching over 7 bases. Germline V gene data show CDR1 as SGHTA and CDR2 as FQGNSA. Trimming took 5 bases from V and 3 from J; bases not matched to a gene: 7. The CDR3 loop spans 14 amino acids. The CDR3 spells CASSPSSGYYEQYF. CDR3 DNA sequence: TGTGCCAGCAGCCCCAGTAGCGGGTACTACGAGCAGTACTTC. Looking up the rest from reference TRBV7-2 and TRBJ2-7 gives the full variable domain: GAGVSQSPSNKVTEKGKDVELRCDPISGHTALYWYRQSLGQGLEFLIYFQGNSAPDKSGLPSDRFSAERTGGSVSTLTIQRTQQEDSAVYLCASSPSSGYYEQYFGPGTRLTVT.

The CDR3 DNA is TGTGCCAGCAGCCAAGGGACAGGGAATGGCTACACCTTC. Translating it yields CASSQGTGNGYTF. The chain is built from TRBV3-1 (or the pseudogene TRBV3-2) and TRBJ1-2; the match to TRBD1 covers 8 bases. The CDR3 spans 13 residues. V lost 1 base to trimming and J lost 6 bases; unmatched junction nucleotides: 1. Germline assignment: CDR1 LGHDT and CDR2 YNNKEL (reference sequence).

In this sample, this clone turned up once. The rearrangement uses TRBV13 and TRBJ1-3; tentatively, D is TRBD1 (6 bases). The CDR3 consists of 14 residues. The germline gives CDR1 PRHDT, CDR2 FYEKMQ (reference sequence). Trimming took 6 bases from V and 5 from J, leaving 14 bases between them. The CDR3 spells CASRPEGTRNTIYF. The DNA of the CDR3 is TGTGCCAGCAGGCCCGAAGGGACACGAAACACCATATATTTT.

V and J are TRBV10-3 and TRBJ2-1, with 11 bases aligning to TRBD2. In germline, CDR1 is ENHRY, CDR2 SYGVKD. Unmatched junction bases numbered 8, after V lost 6 bases and J lost 4 bases. The CDR3 is 16 residues long. CDR3 residues: CAISAPGLAGYNEQFF. CDR3 nucleotide sequence: TGTGCCATCAGCGCCCCCGGACTAGCGGGTTACAATGAGCAGTTCTTC.